The entry below gives a single TCR beta chain sequence along with its context. Assay: immunoSEQ multiplex PCR; the TCRdb copy retains only in-frame clones and omits some. This sample carries roughly 2.5 million clones, approximately 90% of them seen once, and the ten largest clones take over 0.12%. These data are taken from a study of shared clonotypes between healthy human individuals. Looking at the study overall: Each donor's CD4 naive and CD4 memory cells filled three plates apiece, CD8 naive two, and CD8 memory one.

The CDR3 covers 15 residues. Germline V gene lookup returns CDR1 MNHEY and CDR2 SMNVEV (reference sequence). Trimming took 4 bases from V and 1 from J, leaving 14 bases between them. Each sample came from a Caucasian adult donor living in Nashville, Tennessee. Division of CD4+ cells produced a CD45RA+ naive subset and a CD45RA-negative memory subset. What was sequenced was naive CD4+ T cells sorted from blood. As for subset: CD45RA+ positively selected. This TCR was recovered from a man aged 18 to 29 in good health. V and J are TRBV27 and TRBJ2-7; D is uncertain. CDR3 residues: CASSYGRTLSYEQYF. CDR3 DNA sequence: TGTGCCAGCAGTTATGGCCGAACGTTGTCCTACGAGCAGTACTTC.